Presented here are 18 T cell receptor beta chains from one specimen sequenced in a study of Ad26.COV2.S vaccination and SARS-CoV-2 variants. Assay used: immunoSEQ multiplex PCR; TCRdb lists only in-frame clones, some missing. The sample lists a few hundred thousand clones; about 90% were seen once. As for treatment: around 19 received Ad26.COV2.S at low or high dose, single or two shots; several received placebo; per-sample allocation not given. Sampling was performed 63 days after the first vaccine or placebo injection. The specimen was peripheral blood, collected in a trial of Ad26.COV2.S vaccine versus placebo. The receptors originated from a person aged 18-60 years who received the Ad26.COV2.S COVID-19 vaccine or a placebo.

This chain uses TRBV7-2 with TRBJ2-1; TRBD2 aligns across 7 bases. The length of the CDR3 is 16 residues. Looked up from germline, CDR1 is SGHTA and CDR2 is FQGNSA. V dropped 1 base and J dropped 2; count of bases not matched to a gene: 5. CDR3 region: CASSLDTGTTYNEQFF. The CDR3 DNA is TGTGCCAGCAGCTTAGACACGGGGACTACCTACAATGAGCAGTTCTTC.

CDR3 sequence reads: CASSLEGVSEGTDTQYF. In DNA, the CDR3 is TGTGCCAGCAGCTTAGAAGGGGTTAGCGAGGGCACAGATACGCAGTATTTT. The V gene is TRBV11-2, the J gene TRBJ2-3; either TRBD1 or TRBD2 may fit D (5 bases each). Trimming took off 0 bases at V and 1 base at J, with 14 bases between the two ends. Looked up from germline, CDR1 is SGHAT and CDR2 is FQNNGV. The CDR3 loop spans 17 amino acids.

This rearrangement joins TRBV28 to TRBJ2-1; possibly TRBD1 or TRBD2 for D (5 bases each). The CDR3 length is 14 residues. The germline V and J ends were trimmed by 6 bases and 6 bases, with 15 bases remaining between them. CDR1 is MDHEN, CDR2 SYDVKM, per germline. The CDR3 loop reads CASRTRDQPNEQFF. CDR3 nucleotide sequence: TGTGCCAGCAGAACCCGGGACCAGCCCAATGAGCAGTTCTTC. Full variable domain (rest looked up from reference TRBV28 and TRBJ2-1): DVKVTQSSRYLVKRTGEKVFLECVQDMDHENMFWYRQDPGLGLRLIYFSYDVKMKEKGDIPEGYSVSREKKERFSLILESASTNQTSMYLCASRTRDQPNEQFFGPGTRLTVL.

The CDR3 DNA is TGTGCCACCGAGGCGGAGCTTAGGTCGGGTTCTAACTACAATGAGCAGTTCTTC. It encodes CATEAELRSGSNYNEQFF. This sequence joins TRBV28 and TRBJ2-1; unclear D gene. Trimming removed 10 bases at V and 3 bases at J, with 28 bases between. This CDR3 has 18 amino acids. The germline CDR1 and CDR2 sequences are MDHEN and SYDVKM.

The genes are TRBV5-1 and TRBJ2-7; 12 nucleotides agree with TRBD2. Germline CDR1 reads SGHRS; CDR2 reads YFSETQ. The CDR3 consists of 14 residues. After removal of 6 bases from V and 6 bases from J, the junction contained 7 bases not matched to a gene. Here the CDR3 DNA reads TGCGCCAGCACCGAGACTAGCGGGAGAGTCGAGCAGTACTTC. It codes for CASTETSGRVEQYF.

The V gene is TRBV7-8, the J gene TRBJ1-4; D may be TRBD1 (6 bases). Germline assignment: CDR1 SGHVS and CDR2 FQNEAQ. The CDR3 length is 16 residues. With 1 base removed from V and 7 bases from J, the gap between germline ends came to 16 bases. CDR3 in amino acids: CASSLVGGGRSEKLFF. As DNA, the CDR3 is TGTGCCAGCAGCTTAGTGGGAGGGGGAAGAAGTGAAAAACTGTTTTTT.

The chain carries TRBV7-3 and TRBJ2-3, with D possibly matching TRBD2 (6 bases). Germline CDR1 reads SGHTA; CDR2 reads FQGTGA. Deletions cut 5 bases from V and 1 base from J, with 13 bases between. The length of the CDR3 is 15 residues. CDR3 amino acids: CASSPRGSGTDTQYF. CDR3 nucleotide sequence: TGTGCCAGCAGCCCCCGGGGGTCGGGCACAGATACGCAGTATTTT.

This chain uses TRBV30 with TRBJ1-1; D is uncertain. Trimming took 5 bases from V and 2 from J, leaving 15 bases between them. From germline, CDR1 is GTSNPN and CDR2 SVGIG (reference sequence). This CDR3 has 14 amino acids. CDR3 sequence reads: CAWGPGKANTEAFF. CDR3 DNA: TGTGCCTGGGGGCCCGGGAAAGCAAACACTGAAGCTTTCTTT.

The V gene is TRBV28, the J gene TRBJ1-5, with D unresolved. This CDR3 has 12 residues. Germline CDR1 MDHEN, CDR2 SYDVKM. V dropped 5 bases and J dropped 2 bases, with 4 bases sitting between them. This chain's CDR3 is CASSTGNQPQHF. CDR3 DNA sequence: TGTGCCAGCAGTACGGGCAATCAGCCCCAGCATTTT.

The rearrangement joins TRBV6-2 or TRBV6-3 to TRBJ2-3, with D unclear. The germline V and J ends were trimmed by 0 bases and 0 bases, with 7 bases remaining between them. This CDR3 has 15 residues. The germline gives CDR1 MNHEY, CDR2 SVGEGT. In nucleotides, the CDR3 is TGTGCCAGCAGTTACTCGGCGCTTAGCACAGATACGCAGTATTTT. Translating it yields CASSYSALSTDTQYF.

V is TRBV12-2 and J is TRBJ1-1; TRBD1 is the table's D call and was not checked against the DNA. TRBV12-2 is tagged as a pseudogene. The CDR3 loop spans 15 amino acids. Written as DNA, the CDR3 is TGTGCAAGTCGCTGCGACAGGAGAAGGTCCAGTGAAGCTTTCTTT. This gives the protein CASRCDRRRSSEAFF.

The rearrangement uses TRBV24-1 and TRBJ2-2, with no clear D. Germline CDR1 reads KGHDR; CDR2 reads SFDVKD. This CDR3 contains 13 residues. V gave up 7 bases and J gave up 4 bases, with 9 bases separating them. DNA for the CDR3: TGTGCCACCAGCCCGGCAGGCACCGGGGAGCTGTTTTTT. Translated: CATSPAGTGELFF.

CDR3 nucleotides: TGTGCCAGCAGTTACGTGGCTGAAGCTTTCTTT. Translated: CASSYVAEAFF. V is TRBV2 and J is TRBJ1-1; D is unclear. This CDR3 comprises 11 residues. Germline CDR1 SNHLY, CDR2 FYNNEI. V was clipped by 5 bases and J by 6 bases, with 7 bases between them.

This clone has a single count. This rearrangement joins TRBV27 to TRBJ1-5; D is possibly TRBD1 (6 bases). The CDR3 spans 14 residues. With 5 bases removed from V and 3 bases from J, the gap between germline ends came to 11 bases. Germline V gene sequence: CDR1 MNHEY, CDR2 SMNVEV (reference sequence). The CDR3 DNA sequence: TGTGCCAGCAGTCAGACAGGAGTCAATCAGCCCCAGCATTTT. This sequence encodes CASSQTGVNQPQHF.

This clone was observed a single time. The V call is TRBV11-2, the J call TRBJ2-7; D perhaps matches TRBD2 (5 bases). CDR3 length equals 11 residues. Per germline, CDR1 SGHAT and CDR2 FQNNGV. Trimming took off 5 bases at V and 6 bases at J, with 8 bases between the two ends. The CDR3 reads CASSPGSEQYF. The DNA for the CDR3 is TGTGCCAGCAGCCCGGGATCCGAGCAGTACTTC.

This clone was seen a few times. The chain joins TRBV5-6 to TRBJ1-6, with 7 bases matching TRBD1. The CDR3 length is 15 residues. Germline V gene data show CDR1 as SGHDT and CDR2 as YYEEEE. With 4 bases clipped from V and 7 bases from J, the junction kept 8 bases outside the gene matches. The CDR3 region has the DNA TGTGCCAGCAGCGGCCTCGGACAGGAGAATTCACCCCTCCACTTT. Amino acid sequence: CASSGLGQENSPLHF.

This rearrangement joins TRBV6-5 to TRBJ2-5; D is possibly TRBD1 (5 bases). The germline V gene encodes CDR1 MNHEY and CDR2 SVGAGI. Trimming removed 7 bases from V and 1 base from J, with 16 bases in between. This CDR3 is 15 amino acids long. The CDR3 loop reads CASTETGALQETQYF. In DNA form, the CDR3 reads TGTGCCAGCACGGAAACAGGCGCCCTCCAAGAGACCCAGTACTTC.

V and J are TRBV6-5 and TRBJ2-5, with 12 bases lining up with TRBD2. Per the germline V gene, CDR1 is MNHEY and CDR2 is SVGAGI. Trimming cost V 10 bases and J 5 bases; bases outside gene matches: 11. This CDR3 contains 15 residues. The CDR3, as DNA: TGTGCCACCGCGTTAGGACTAGCGGGGCGGGAGACCCAGTACTTC. It specifies CATALGLAGRETQYF.